Each of the 22 T cell receptor beta chains below was sequenced from the same sample in a study of T cells after yellow fever vaccination (dated by TCRdb to the late 2010s). The sample's treatment or condition label, in plain terms: live attenuated yellow fever vaccine strain. The library relied on 5' RACE. Data came from an Illumina HiSeq 2500. TCRdb's own reprocessing of the public reads used fastp at Q25 and MiXCR and kept productive beta chains. Duplicate CDR3 protein sequences are folded into a single record with the most common DNA and genes. The sample profile shows approximately 550,000 distinct CDR3 sequences; roughly 12% of them were found once. Over 13% of the sample lies in the top ten. The specimen was PBMCs, collected on the day of the yellow fever booster vaccination. These receptors were taken from a man aged 30 to 39 who received the YFV17D yellow fever vaccine.

This clonotype appeared a few times. The chain links TRBV5-1 to TRBJ2-3; D call uncertain. V dropped 4 bases and J dropped 0 bases, with 12 bases sitting between them. CDR1 SGHRS and CDR2 YFSETQ come from the germline V gene. The CDR3 covers 15 residues. The CDR3 DNA reads as TGCGCCAGCAGCGCCTCAGTTGATAGCACAGATACGCAGTATTTT. Translating it yields CASSASVDSTDTQYF.

CDR3 bases: TGTGCCACCAGCAGAGGACTAGAAACAAACATTCAGTACTTC. It is translated as CATSRGLETNIQYF. The chain combines TRBV15 with TRBJ2-4, with a tentative D call TRBD2 (6 bases). The V gene's germline CDR1 is LNHNV and CDR2 YYDKDF (reference sequence). The CDR3 is 14 amino acids. Trimming took off 1 base at V and 6 bases at J, with 10 bases between the two ends.

In its sample, this clonotype was seen a few times. CDR3 region: CSMGSGQGAGEQFF. The DNA of the CDR3 is TGCAGCATGGGATCTGGGCAGGGGGCCGGGGAGCAGTTCTTC. The rearrangement joins TRBV29-1 to TRBJ2-1, with 8 positions matching TRBD1. This CDR3 region has 14 residues. Trimming took 8 bases from V and 10 from J; bases not matched to a gene: 16. Per germline, CDR1 SQVTM and CDR2 ANQGSEA.

This clonotype was picked up many times. This sequence joins TRBV5-6 and TRBJ1-5, with D possibly being TRBD1 (5 bases). Germline V gene sequence: CDR1 SGHDT, CDR2 YYEEEE. The length of the CDR3 is 14 residues. V gave up 0 bases and J gave up 4 bases, with 8 bases separating them. The CDR3 sequence: CASSLGGLNQPQHF. CDR3 nucleotide sequence: TGTGCCAGCAGCTTGGGGGGCCTTAATCAGCCCCAGCATTTT.

The chain uses TRBV19 and TRBJ2-1, with 7 bases lining up with TRBD2. The CDR3 length is 14 residues. In germline, CDR1 is LNHDA, CDR2 SQIVND (reference sequence). With V trimmed by 1 base and J by 9 bases, 6 bases remained unmatched. CDR3 bases: TGTGCCAGTAGTATAGTAGGAGCGGGGAGTGAGCAGTTCTTC. Protein product: CASSIVGAGSEQFF.

The rearrangement links TRBV6-2 or TRBV6-3 to TRBJ2-7; possible D gene TRBD2, 6 bases. V shed 8 bases and J shed 5 bases, with 19 bases lying between them. This CDR3 contains 14 residues. CDR1 and CDR2 (germline): MNHEY, SVGEGT. The CDR3: CASSLGGEAHEQYF. DNA for the CDR3: TGTGCCAGCTCCCTGGGCGGGGAGGCCCACGAGCAGTACTTC.

This clonotype was seen repeatedly, ten times or more. The V call is TRBV29-1, the J call TRBJ2-5; possibly TRBD2 for D (6 bases). The germline CDR1 and CDR2 sequences are SQVTM and ANQGSEA. With 7 bases removed from V and 5 bases from J, the gap between germline ends came to 14 bases. The CDR3 runs 12 residues. The CDR3: CSALTSGETQYF. The CDR3 nucleotides are TGCAGCGCCCTGACTAGTGGGGAGACCCAGTACTTC.

The chain is built from TRBV5-1 and TRBJ2-5, with TRBD2 matching 9 bases. The CDR3 contains 15 residues. Looked up from germline, CDR1 is SGHRS and CDR2 is YFSETQ. Unmatched junction bases numbered 7, after V lost 2 bases and J lost 5 bases. CDR3 nucleotides: TGCGCCAGCAGCTTCTCCGGGACTAGCTATGAGACCCAGTACTTC. Encoded protein: CASSFSGTSYETQYF.

This clonotype was observed a few times. The chain uses TRBV19 and TRBJ1-2, with TRBD1 as a possible D gene (5 bases). This CDR3 has 13 residues. V was trimmed by 5 bases and J by 2 bases, leaving 9 bases between them. Germline values: CDR1 LNHDA, CDR2 SQIVND (reference sequence). The CDR3 DNA sequence: TGTGCCAGTAGTCAGGGACCAAACTATGGCTACACCTTC. Protein sequence: CASSQGPNYGYTF.

J is TRBJ2-3 and V is TRBV18, with unresolved D. Germline-derived CDR1 and CDR2 are KGHSH and LQKENI. V dropped 4 bases and J dropped 0 bases, with 11 bases sitting between them. The CDR3 extends over 15 amino acids. The CDR3 DNA reads TGTGCCAGCTCACGAAAGGCCTCTAGCACAGATACGCAGTATTTT. Encoded protein: CASSRKASSTDTQYF.

The chain joins TRBV27 to TRBJ1-4, with D tentatively TRBD1 (6 bases). Trimming took 5 bases from V and 7 from J, leaving 11 bases between them. The CDR3 consists of 13 residues. Germline V gene lookup returns CDR1 MNHEY and CDR2 SMNVEV (reference sequence). CDR3 sequence (DNA): TGTGCCAGCAGTCCCAGGGGCGTTGAAAAACTGTTTTTT. Protein: CASSPRGVEKLFF.

This clonotype has a handful of counts. The V call is TRBV19, the J call TRBJ2-7, with D tentatively TRBD2 (5 bases). CDR1 and CDR2 from the germline V gene are LNHDA and SQIVND (reference sequence). The germline V and J ends were trimmed by 5 bases and 3 bases, with 11 bases remaining between them. The CDR3 has 13 amino acids. The chain's CDR3 is CASSGEEGYEQYF. The CDR3 DNA reads TGTGCCAGTAGTGGCGAAGAGGGCTACGAGCAGTACTTC. Filled out from reference TRBV19 and TRBJ2-7, the complete variable domain reads DGGITQSPKYLFRKEGQNVTLSCEQNLNHDAMYWYRQDPGQGLRLIYYSQIVNDFQKGDIAEGYSVSREKKESFPLTVTSAQKNPTAFYLCASSGEEGYEQYFGPGTRLTVT.

The chain couples TRBV6-5 to TRBJ2-5; tentatively, D is TRBD2 (6 bases). V was trimmed by 2 bases and J by 5 bases, leaving 15 bases between them. The length of the CDR3 is 15 residues. The V gene's germline CDR1 is MNHEY and CDR2 SVGAGI. CDR3: CASSYSYRGLETQYF. CDR3 DNA: TGTGCCAGCAGTTACAGCTATCGGGGACTGGAGACCCAGTACTTC.

This clonotype has just a few counts. This chain links TRBV15 with TRBJ2-4; D could derive from TRBD1 or TRBD2 (6 bases each). The CDR3 covers 14 residues. The V and J ends lost 1 base and 6 bases respectively, with 10 bases between them. Germline V gives CDR1 LNHNV, CDR2 YYDKDF (reference sequence). The CDR3 region is CATSRAGAGNIQYF. CDR3 coding DNA: TGTGCCACCAGCAGAGCGGGGGCTGGAAACATTCAGTACTTC.

The V and J genes are TRBV6-5 and TRBJ1-5; no clear D. Trimming shortened V by 8 bases and J by 5 bases, and 13 bases separated the two germline ends. The CDR3 has 13 amino acids. Germline values: CDR1 MNHEY, CDR2 SVGAGI. The DNA of the CDR3 is TGTGCCAGCCTAAAGGAAACCTATCAGCCCCAGCATTTT. As protein: CASLKETYQPQHF.

This clonotype turned up a few times. V and J are TRBV6-2 or TRBV6-3 and TRBJ2-5; D possibly corresponds to TRBD1 (7 bases). The CDR3 runs to 15 residues. Germline-derived CDR1 and CDR2 are MNHEY and SVGEGT. The V and J ends lost 6 bases and 4 bases respectively, with 18 bases between them. The CDR3 is CASSNSGTAGETQYF. CDR3 DNA sequence: TGTGCCAGCAGCAACTCCGGGACAGCGGGAGAGACCCAGTACTTC.

This clonotype showed up just a few times. The chain has TRBV28 and TRBJ1-3; 7 positions agree with TRBD1. V dropped 5 bases and J dropped 8; count of bases not matched to a gene: 15. Germline V CDR1 and CDR2: MDHEN, SYDVKM. The CDR3 contains 16 residues. CDR3 residues: CASSKNWDRVGDTIYF. The CDR3 nucleotides read TGTGCCAGCAGTAAAAATTGGGACAGAGTCGGTGACACCATATATTTT.

The chain is built from TRBV7-6 and TRBJ2-2, with 10 nucleotides matching TRBD2. V lost 5 bases to trimming and J lost 1 base; unmatched junction nucleotides: 13. CDR3 length: 19 residues. From germline, CDR1 is SGHVS and CDR2 FNYEAQ. The CDR3 sequence: CASSPQSGRALRNTGELFF. DNA for the CDR3: TGTGCCAGCAGCCCCCAGAGCGGGAGGGCCTTAAGGAACACCGGGGAGCTGTTTTTT.

This chain connects TRBV18 to TRBJ2-7, with D hard to call. The CDR3 extends over 16 amino acids. Trimming shortened V by 1 base and J by 3 bases, and 16 bases separated the two germline ends. Germline loops: CDR1 KGHSH, CDR2 LQKENI. CDR3 DNA sequence: TGTGCCAGCTCACCACTGAGGTTTTCAGAATTCTACGAGCAGTACTTC. It specifies CASSPLRFSEFYEQYF.

This clonotype came up a few times. The chain carries TRBV5-1 and TRBJ2-1, with TRBD2 matching over 8 bases. Germline assignment: CDR1 SGHRS and CDR2 YFSETQ. Trimming removed 9 bases from V and 4 bases from J; junction bases left unmatched: 9. CDR3 size: 14 residues. The CDR3 protein is CATSTSGLYNEQFF. CDR3 coding DNA: TGCGCCACTAGTACTAGCGGCCTGTACAATGAGCAGTTCTTC.

V is TRBV20-1 and J is TRBJ2-2; TRBD2 aligns across 10 bases. After removal of 0 bases from V and 4 bases from J, the junction contained 2 bases not matched to a gene. This CDR3 region has 15 residues. CDR1 DFQATT and CDR2 SNEGSKA come from the germline V gene (reference sequence). CDR3 sequence (DNA): TGCAGTGCTAGAGACAGCGGGAGGGCCACCGGGGAGCTGTTTTTT. Its translation is CSARDSGRATGELFF.

Only a few counts were recorded for this clonotype. The gene calls are TRBV5-1 and TRBJ1-1, with TRBD1 identical over 8 bases. The junction had 9 bases not matched to a gene; V was cut back by 0 bases and J by 8 bases. This CDR3 region has 15 residues. Germline V gene sequence: CDR1 SGHRS, CDR2 YFSETQ. CDR3 protein: CASSLAAGTGSEAFF. CDR3 DNA: TGCGCCAGCAGCTTGGCCGCCGGGACAGGTTCCGAAGCTTTCTTT.